The 20 T cell receptor beta chains in this list originate from one sample, sequenced in a study of shared clonotypes between healthy human individuals. Sequencing used immunoSEQ multiplex PCR; TCRdb keeps in-frame clones, though not all of them. The sample includes some 2,500,000 clones, roughly 90% of them seen just once. The sequenced sample consisted of naive CD4+ T cells from PBMCs. Subset specified: CD45RA+ positively selected. The source is a man aged 18 to 29 in good health. Some clones in this sample may be carry-over from other donors' samples.

The chain combines TRBV9 with TRBJ1-4; D is perhaps TRBD1 (5 bases). The CDR3 covers 14 residues. Deletions cut 4 bases from V and 5 bases from J, with 12 bases between. Germline V gene sequence: CDR1 SGDLS, CDR2 YYNGEE. The CDR3 DNA sequence: TGTGCCAGCAGCCCGGGGCTCATCAATGAAAAACTGTTTTTT. Amino acid sequence: CASSPGLINEKLFF.

The chain is built from TRBV11-2 and TRBJ1-1; the D is unclear. Germline V lookup: CDR1 SGHAT, CDR2 FQNNGV. The germline V and J ends were trimmed by 3 bases and 0 bases, with 11 bases remaining between them. The CDR3 length is 15 residues. The CDR3: CASSLNPGMNTEAFF. The CDR3 DNA is TGTGCCAGCAGCTTGAACCCAGGCATGAACACTGAAGCTTTCTTT.

This clone has a handful of counts. The chain carries TRBV30 and TRBJ1-1; D not resolved. V was shortened by 5 bases and J by 1 base, with 11 bases between the two germline ends. Germline V gene sequence: CDR1 GTSNPN, CDR2 SVGIG (reference sequence). The CDR3 consists of 13 residues. In DNA, the CDR3 is TGTGCCTGGTCCCCCGAACGGAACACTGAAGCTTTCTTT. This sequence encodes CAWSPERNTEAFF.

The chain uses TRBV5-1 and TRBJ2-7; tentatively, D is TRBD2 (5 bases). Germline CDR1 reads SGHRS; CDR2 reads YFSETQ. The CDR3 contains 14 residues. V was shortened by 4 bases and J by 2 bases, with 13 bases between the two germline ends. The CDR3 sequence: CASSRGSIAYEQYF. In nucleotides, the CDR3 is TGCGCCAGCAGCCGCGGGTCGATTGCCTACGAGCAGTACTTC. The full variable domain, in which reference TRBV5-1 and TRBJ2-7 provide the parts outside the CDR3, is KAGVTQTPRYLIKTRGQQVTLSCSPISGHRSVSWYQQTPGQGLQFLFEYFSETQRNKGNFPGRFSGRQFSNSRSEMNVSTLELGDSALYLCASSRGSIAYEQYFGPGTRLTVT.

The V call is TRBV6-5, the J call TRBJ2-3; tentatively, D is TRBD1 or TRBD2 (5 bases each). V was pared by 2 bases and J by 6 bases, with 9 bases between. The CDR3 runs 13 residues. From germline, CDR1 is MNHEY and CDR2 SVGAGI. The CDR3 loop is CASSYSEGDTQYF. CDR3 coding DNA: TGTGCCAGCAGTTACAGCGAGGGGGATACGCAGTATTTT.

This clone has just one count. The chain combines TRBV7-8 with TRBJ2-7, with D perhaps matching TRBD2 (6 bases). Germline CDR1 SGHVS, CDR2 FQNEAQ. The CDR3 covers 16 residues. The V and J ends lost 4 bases and 2 bases respectively, with 18 bases between them. The CDR3 DNA is TGTGCCAGCAGCTCCCACCGGGTCCCGGGGGCCTACGAGCAGTACTTC. Translated, it gives CASSSHRVPGAYEQYF.

The J gene is TRBJ2-7, the V gene TRBV25-1, with TRBD1 as a possible D gene (5 bases). The V gene lost 6 bases and the J gene lost 3 bases, with 27 bases spanning the gap. Germline values: CDR1 MGHDK, CDR2 SYGVNS. This CDR3 has 18 residues. The CDR3 coding sequence is TGTGCCAGCAGCAAAACCCCAGGGTCCTTCCGAAACCTCTACGAGCAGTACTTC. Its translation: CASSKTPGSFRNLYEQYF.

This sequence joins TRBV5-4 and TRBJ2-2; D is tentatively TRBD1 or TRBD2 (5 bases each). The CDR3 runs 15 residues. Germline V gene sequence: CDR1 SGHNT, CDR2 YYREEE (reference sequence). With 2 bases removed from V and 6 bases from J, the gap between germline ends came to 14 bases. CDR3 loop: CASSFRGNKPGELFF. The CDR3 bases are TGTGCCAGCAGCTTTCGGGGCAATAAGCCCGGGGAGCTGTTTTTT.

This CDR3 reads CASSAPGTVSGNTIYF. The CDR3 region has the DNA TGTGCCAGCAGTGCCCCCGGGACAGTCTCTGGAAACACCATATATTTT. The chain combines TRBV28 with TRBJ1-3, with TRBD1 matching over 7 bases. Germline CDR1 is MDHEN and CDR2 is SYDVKM. The CDR3 sequence is 16 residues long. The trim removed 5 bases at V and 0 bases at J, leaving 7 bases unmatched.

Written as DNA, the CDR3 is TGCGCCAGCAGCCAAACTAGCGGGAGGGCTCGGTGGGGAGCAGATACGCAGTATTTT. Translation gives CASSQTSGRARWGADTQYF. The genes are TRBV4-3 and TRBJ2-3; 13 bases map to TRBD2. Germline V CDR1 and CDR2: LGHNA, YSLEER. Trimming removed 2 bases from V and 4 bases from J; junction bases left unmatched: 12. The CDR3 has 19 residues.

The V gene is TRBV28, the J gene TRBJ2-7; no definite D call. The V and J ends lost 4 bases and 6 bases respectively, with 13 bases between them. This CDR3 is 13 amino acids long. Germline V gene data show CDR1 as MDHEN and CDR2 as SYDVKM. This CDR3 reads CASSSPGPAEQYF. Here the CDR3 DNA reads TGTGCCAGCAGTTCCCCGGGCCCGGCCGAGCAGTACTTC.

The V and J genes are TRBV15 and TRBJ2-4, with TRBD1 matching over 12 bases. The CDR3 contains 15 residues. V was pared by 2 bases and J by 9 bases, with 5 bases of the junction left unmatched. Germline loops: CDR1 LNHNV, CDR2 YYDKDF (reference sequence). The CDR3 region has the DNA TGTGCCACCAGCAGACCAGGGACAGGGGGCGTCATTCAGTACTTC. Translating it yields CATSRPGTGGVIQYF. Based on the CDR3 plus reference TRBV15 and TRBJ2-4, the full variable domain is DAMVIQNPRYQVTQFGKPVTLSCSQTLNHNVMYWYQQKSSQAPKLLFHYYDKDFNNEADTPDNFQSRRPNTSFCFLDIRSPGLGDTAMYLCATSRPGTGGVIQYFGAGTRLSVL.

The chain has TRBV5-6 and TRBJ1-2; no definite D call. Trimming stripped 1 base from V and 7 bases from J, with 11 bases between. This CDR3 is built from 13 residues. Germline values: CDR1 SGHDT, CDR2 YYEEEE. CDR3 DNA sequence: TGTGCCAGCAGCTTGTGGAGATCCGCTGGCTACACCTTC. Translating it yields CASSLWRSAGYTF. The full variable domain, rest sourced from reference TRBV5-6 and TRBJ1-2, is DAGVTQSPTHLIKTRGQQVTLRCSPKSGHDTVSWYQQALGQGPQFIFQYYEEEERQRGNFPDRFSGHQFPNYSSELNVNALLLGDSALYLCASSLWRSAGYTFGSGTRLTVV.

The chain joins TRBV11-3 to TRBJ2-1; 11 positions agree with TRBD2. The CDR3 sequence is 16 residues long. V trimming: 0 bases; J trimming: 6 bases; junction bases outside the gene matches: 4. Germline CDR1 reads SGHNT; CDR2 reads YENEEA. CDR3 loop: CASSLDLAGGFNEQFF. CDR3 bases: TGTGCCAGCAGCTTAGATCTAGCGGGAGGTTTCAATGAGCAGTTCTTC.

The CDR3, as DNA: TGTGCCAGCAGCCGGGGAGGGCCCCTTATCTACAATGAGCAGTTCTTC. Protein sequence: CASSRGGPLIYNEQFF. This chain uses TRBV2 with TRBJ2-1; TRBD2 matches at 7 bases. CDR3 length: 16 amino acids. The germline CDR1 and CDR2 sequences are SNHLY and FYNNEI. V lost 6 bases, J lost 3 bases, and 11 bases stayed unmatched.

The chain has TRBV28 and TRBJ2-2; D might be TRBD2 (5 bases). Germline lookup yields CDR1 MDHEN and CDR2 SYDVKM. The CDR3 has 15 amino acids. The germline V and J ends were trimmed by 3 bases and 5 bases, with 13 bases remaining between them. The CDR3 DNA sequence: TGTGCCAGCAGTTTCTTCGGACTCCCAACCGGGGAGCTGTTTTTT. Protein product: CASSFFGLPTGELFF.

This chain links TRBV6-5 with TRBJ2-3, with 13 bases lining up with TRBD2. J lost 7 bases, V lost 4 bases, and 8 bases had no gene match. This CDR3 region has 16 residues. CDR1 is MNHEY and CDR2 is SVGAGI in the germline V gene. The DNA for the CDR3 is TGTGCCAGCAGTTCCTTCGGGACTAGCGGGATTAATACGCAGTATTTT. Its translation: CASSSFGTSGINTQYF.

The chain joins TRBV7-2 to TRBJ2-5; D gene ambiguous. The germline V and J ends were trimmed by 5 bases and 2 bases, with 9 bases remaining between them. The V gene's germline CDR1 is SGHTA and CDR2 FQGNSA. There are 13 residues in the CDR3. In DNA form, the CDR3 reads TGTGCCAGCAGCACGAGCGTACAAGAGACCCAGTACTTC. Amino acid sequence: CASSTSVQETQYF.

This chain joins TRBV27 and TRBJ2-1; 11 bases map to TRBD1. The V and J ends lost 5 bases and 4 bases, in that order; junction bases with no gene match: 4. The germline V gene encodes CDR1 MNHEY and CDR2 SMNVEV (reference sequence). The CDR3 runs 15 residues. CDR3 in DNA: TGTGCCAGCAGTGTCCGGGACAGGGGGTACAATGAGCAGTTCTTC. Encoded protein: CASSVRDRGYNEQFF.

The chain is built from TRBV30 and TRBJ1-6, with D unresolved. Deletions cut 0 bases from V and 4 bases from J, with 10 bases between. This CDR3 region has 15 residues. CDR1 and CDR2 from the germline V gene are GTSNPN and SVGIG (reference sequence). CDR3 nucleotides: TGTGCCTGGAGTGTAACACCCACATATAATTCACCCCTCCACTTT. This codes for CAWSVTPTYNSPLHF.